The 29 T cell receptor beta chains below were found in one sample sequenced in a study of blood T cell repertoires in COVID-19. Profiling relied on immunoSEQ multiplex PCR, and the TCRdb table lists in-frame clones only, not all of them. This table has roughly 250,000 clones, less than 90% appearing once. The sample was peripheral blood. The receptors here all came from a woman in her 30s with COVID-19, enrolled during active disease.

This clone was seen just once. This rearrangement joins TRBV7-9 to TRBJ2-7; TRBD1 matches 8 bases. The CDR3 extends over 19 amino acids. J gave up 3 bases and V 5 bases, and 21 bases lay outside the gene matches. The V gene's germline CDR1 is SEHNR and CDR2 FQNEAQ (reference sequence). The CDR3 loop is CASSARLGDRDRRHYEQYF. The DNA for the CDR3 is TGTGCCAGCAGCGCCCGCTTGGGCGACCGGGACAGGAGACACTACGAGCAGTACTTC.

There are a few counts of this clone. The rearrangement uses TRBV18 and TRBJ2-5; 9 nucleotides align to TRBD1. This CDR3 spans 15 amino acids. Losses at the gene ends were 5 bases for V and 1 base for J; bases not matched to a gene: 5. CDR1 and CDR2 (germline): KGHSH, LQKENI. CDR3 sequence: CASSRRQGVQETQYF. CDR3 in DNA: TGTGCCAGCTCAAGACGACAGGGGGTCCAAGAGACCCAGTACTTC.

As regards this clone: A read error may account for a junction end that differs from germline. The CDR3 spells CASSQLGGPHF. The CDR3 DNA follows: TGTGCCAGCAGCCAGCTCGGCGGGCCCCACTTC. This chain connects TRBV28 to TRBJ2-7; TRBD2 is a possible D gene (5 bases). Germline-derived CDR1 and CDR2 are MDHEN and SYDVKM. The CDR3 is made up of 11 amino acids.

The chain carries TRBV5-1 and TRBJ2-5; D ambiguous. The CDR3 loop spans 14 amino acids. Germline V gene sequence: CDR1 SGHRS, CDR2 YFSETQ. With 1 base removed from V and 0 bases from J, the gap between germline ends came to 7 bases. CDR3 bases: TGCGCCAGCAGCTTGATGTCCAACCAAGAGACCCAGTACTTC. Translation gives CASSLMSNQETQYF.

The sample holds a few counts of this clone. V gene TRBV9 combines with J gene TRBJ2-5; D is possibly TRBD2 (6 bases). Trimming pared 4 bases from V and 2 bases from J, leaving 12 bases between. This CDR3 region has 14 residues. Germline V gives CDR1 SGDLS, CDR2 YYNGEE. The CDR3 nucleotides read TGTGCCAGCAGCCCCACCGGAGGGCAAGAGACCCAGTACTTC. The encoded protein is CASSPTGGQETQYF.

The V and J genes are TRBV18 and TRBJ2-3; 9 bases fit TRBD2. This CDR3 has 14 residues. V was pared by 2 bases and J by 6 bases, with 3 bases of the junction left unmatched. Germline V gene lookup returns CDR1 KGHSH and CDR2 LQKENI. CDR3 coding DNA: TGTGCCAGCTCACCATCGAGCGGGGGGGATACGCAGTATTTT. Its protein is CASSPSSGGDTQYF. Together with reference TRBV18 and TRBJ2-3, the CDR3 gives the full variable domain: NAGVMQNPRHLVRRRGQEARLRCSPMKGHSHVYWYRQLPEEGLKFMVYLQKENIIDESGMPKERFSAEFPKEGPSILRIQQVVRGDSAAYFCASSPSSGGDTQYFGPGTRLTVL.

The gene calls are TRBV10-3 and TRBJ2-2, with TRBD1 matching 8 bases. The J segment lost 1 base and the V segment lost 5 bases, leaving 9 bases of the junction unmatched. The CDR3 totals 17 residues. The germline V gene has CDR1 ENHRY and CDR2 SYGVKD. The CDR3 nucleotides read TGTGCCATCAGTCCAAAGCAGGGGGCCCTGAACACCGGGGAGCTGTTTTTT. This sequence encodes CAISPKQGALNTGELFF.

Concerning this clone itself: Other DNA sequences within the sample encode an identical CDR3. The CDR3 DNA follows: TGTGCCAGCAGTTTATCCAGCTACGAGCAGTACTTC. It encodes CASSLSSYEQYF. The chain carries TRBV28 and TRBJ2-7; D is uncertain. This CDR3 is built from 12 residues. Between the trimmed V and J ends, which lost 1 base and 3 bases, there was a span of 4 bases. Germline V gives CDR1 MDHEN, CDR2 SYDVKM.

The chain employs TRBV29-1 and TRBJ2-7; 12 bases line up with TRBD1. The CDR3 consists of 15 residues. Germline values: CDR1 SQVTM, CDR2 ANQGSEA. The V segment lost 6 bases and the J segment 7 bases; nucleotides outside the gene matches: 13. The CDR3 DNA sequence: TGCAGCGTGTCATCCCCGGGACAGGGGGCGGGGGAGCAGTACTTC. Its protein product is CSVSSPGQGAGEQYF.

The rearrangement uses TRBV7-9 and TRBJ1-4; D unclear. V was shortened by 1 base and J by 0 bases, with 6 bases between the two germline ends. This CDR3 is 15 amino acids long. Germline-derived CDR1 and CDR2 are SEHNR and FQNEAQ (reference sequence). The CDR3 DNA reads as TGTGCCAGCAGCTTAGTTGGAGCAACTAATGAAAAACTGTTTTTT. Translating it yields CASSLVGATNEKLFF.

V and J are TRBV4-1 and TRBJ2-7, with 7 bases fitting TRBD2. CDR3 length: 15 amino acids. The junction had 7 bases not matched to a gene; V was cut back by 5 bases and J by 0 bases. CDR1 is MGHRA and CDR2 is YSYEKL in the germline V gene. The CDR3: CASSAGRASSYEQYF. The CDR3 DNA reads as TGCGCCAGCAGCGCAGGGAGGGCCAGCTCCTACGAGCAGTACTTC.

This chain joins TRBV30 and TRBJ2-3; 7 bases match TRBD2. Germline V lookup: CDR1 GTSNPN, CDR2 SVGIG (reference sequence). The CDR3 length is 16 residues. V lost 4 bases to trimming and J lost 0 bases; unmatched junction nucleotides: 10. This CDR3 is CAWTKGRGRSTDTQYF. The DNA for the CDR3 is TGTGCCTGGACCAAAGGGAGGGGTCGAAGCACAGATACGCAGTATTTT.

The chain links TRBV18 to TRBJ1-3; 9 bases match TRBD1. This CDR3 is 16 amino acids long. CDR1 is KGHSH, CDR2 LQKENI, per germline. J was trimmed by 0 bases and V by 6 bases; bases with no gene match: 6. CDR3 amino acids: CASSLTGGHSGNTIYF. CDR3 nucleotide sequence: TGTGCCAGCTCTCTAACAGGGGGCCACTCTGGAAACACCATATATTTT.

CDR3 loop: CASSQGGYNQPQHF. CDR3 in DNA: TGTGCCAGCTCACAGGGGGGGTACAATCAGCCCCAGCATTTT. V is TRBV18 and J is TRBJ1-5; weak D call: TRBD1 (6 bases). V was pared by 4 bases and J by 3 bases, with 10 bases between. The CDR3 runs 14 residues. Germline V gene sequence: CDR1 KGHSH, CDR2 LQKENI. The whole variable domain, filled in from reference TRBV18 and TRBJ1-5, reads NAGVMQNPRHLVRRRGQEARLRCSPMKGHSHVYWYRQLPEEGLKFMVYLQKENIIDESGMPKERFSAEFPKEGPSILRIQQVVRGDSAAYFCASSQGGYNQPQHFGDGTRLSIL.

The V call is TRBV11-2, the J call TRBJ2-6; D is unresolved. The CDR3 is made up of 14 amino acids. Trimming removed 0 bases from V and 3 bases from J, with 3 bases in between. Germline V gives CDR1 SGHAT, CDR2 FQNNGV. CDR3 DNA sequence: TGTGCCAGCAGCTTAGATCTTGGGGCCAACGTCCTGACTTTC. The encoded protein is CASSLDLGANVLTF.

The chain links TRBV5-1 to TRBJ2-1; 8 bases are a match to TRBD2. Looked up from germline, CDR1 is SGHRS and CDR2 is YFSETQ. The CDR3 is 16 residues long. J lost 0 bases, V lost 4 bases, and 6 bases had no gene match. The CDR3 loop is CASSVLGGASYNEQFF. As DNA, the CDR3 is TGCGCCAGCAGCGTCCTCGGGGGGGCCTCCTACAATGAGCAGTTCTTC.

The V gene is TRBV29-1, the J gene TRBJ2-1; D possibly corresponds to TRBD2 (5 bases). Germline-derived CDR1 and CDR2 are SQVTM and ANQGSEA. CDR3 length: 13 residues. The CDR3 sequence is CSLSVGGGGEQFF. The CDR3 DNA follows: TGCAGTTTGAGCGTAGGCGGAGGTGGTGAGCAGTTCTTC.

The V gene is TRBV19, the J gene TRBJ2-3; D is possibly TRBD2 (7 bases). Trimming stripped 6 bases from V and 4 bases from J, with 17 bases between. The CDR3 runs 15 residues. Germline CDR1 is LNHDA and CDR2 is SQIVND (reference sequence). DNA of the CDR3: TGTGCCAGTAGCCGGGGGGCCTCGGTTGCAGATACGCAGTATTTT. Translated: CASSRGASVADTQYF.

The chain carries TRBV2 and TRBJ1-5; the match to TRBD1 covers 9 bases. Per germline, CDR1 SNHLY and CDR2 FYNNEI. V lost 7 bases and J lost 4; bases outside the gene matches: 5. The CDR3 is 14 amino acids. The CDR3 nucleotides are TGTGCCAGCAAGAGGGACAGGGTAAATCAGCCCCAGCATTTT. This codes for CASKRDRVNQPQHF. Looking up the rest from reference TRBV2 and TRBJ1-5 gives the full variable domain: EPEVTQTPSHQVTQMGQEVILRCVPISNHLYFYWYRQILGQKVEFLVSFYNNEISEKSEIFDDQFSVERPDGSNFTLKIRSTKLEDSAMYFCASKRDRVNQPQHFGDGTRLSIL.

The rearrangement links TRBV11-2 to TRBJ2-7, with a weak D call TRBD2 (6 bases). Between the trimmed V and J ends, which lost 4 bases and 0 bases, there was a span of 16 bases. Germline CDR1 is SGHAT and CDR2 is FQNNGV. The CDR3 contains 16 residues. The CDR3 reads CASSSMGAGPSYEQYF. The CDR3, as DNA: TGTGCCAGCAGCTCAATGGGAGCGGGCCCCTCCTACGAGCAGTACTTC.

V usage is TRBV18 and J usage is TRBJ1-1; D is perhaps TRBD1 (5 bases). The germline V gene has CDR1 KGHSH and CDR2 LQKENI. The CDR3 spans 17 residues. V was cut by 1 base and J by 0 bases, with 15 bases left in between. CDR3 loop: CASSPLPGSGVNTEAFF. In nucleotides, the CDR3 is TGTGCCAGCTCACCACTTCCAGGGAGCGGGGTGAACACTGAAGCTTTCTTT.

The chain joins TRBV2 to TRBJ1-1; D unresolved. This CDR3 region has 14 residues. Trimming cost V 4 bases and J 0 bases, with 9 bases left between them. Germline CDR1 reads SNHLY; CDR2 reads FYNNEI. DNA of the CDR3: TGTGCCAGCAGTGCGCAGCGCATGAACACTGAAGCTTTCTTT. Amino acid sequence: CASSAQRMNTEAFF.

This sequence joins TRBV7-6 and TRBJ2-7, with 8 positions matching TRBD2. This CDR3 comprises 15 residues. The J segment lost 5 bases and the V segment lost 4 bases, leaving 10 bases of the junction unmatched. CDR1 is SGHVS, CDR2 FNYEAQ, per germline. The CDR3 coding sequence is TGTGCCAGCAGCTGGAAGCCGGGGGGGCTGAACGAGCAGTACTTC. Translating it yields CASSWKPGGLNEQYF.

To note about this clone: This specimen includes other DNA sequences encoding the same CDR3. V gene TRBV3-1 (or the pseudogene TRBV3-2) combines with J gene TRBJ2-2; D unresolved. Germline CDR1 LGHDT, CDR2 YNNKEL (reference sequence). The CDR3 length is 13 residues. The V end was cut by 3 bases, the J end by 5 bases, with 7 bases between. The CDR3 coding sequence is TGTGCCAGCAGCCAGTTGGCAACCGGGGAGCTGTTTTTT. Translating gives CASSQLATGELFF.

The chain employs TRBV9 and TRBJ2-2; D unresolved. Trimming shortened V by 4 bases and J by 8 bases, and 6 bases separated the two germline ends. The CDR3 loop spans 11 amino acids. The germline gives CDR1 SGDLS, CDR2 YYNGEE. DNA for the CDR3: TGTGCCAGCAGCCTTTATGGGGAGCTGTTTTTT. This sequence encodes CASSLYGELFF.

The rearrangement links TRBV4-1 to TRBJ1-2; 9 bases match TRBD1. This CDR3 has 16 residues. Germline CDR1 and CDR2: MGHRA and YSYEKL. Trimming took 3 bases from V and 0 from J; bases not matched to a gene: 5. As DNA, the CDR3 is TGCGCCAGCAGCCACGGCCGGACAGGGGCTAACTATGGCTACACCTTC. Translated, it gives CASSHGRTGANYGYTF.

This chain uses TRBV13 with TRBJ2-7; D might be TRBD2 (5 bases). Germline V lookup: CDR1 PRHDT, CDR2 FYEKMQ (reference sequence). Trimming shortened V by 5 bases and J by 0 bases, and 11 bases separated the two germline ends. This CDR3 is 14 amino acids long. This CDR3 is CASSALTSSYEQYF. For the CDR3, the DNA is TGTGCCAGCAGCGCACTAACTAGCTCCTACGAGCAGTACTTC.

The chain links TRBV7-8 to TRBJ1-1; no definite D call. The CDR3 is made up of 14 amino acids. The germline V gene has CDR1 SGHVS and CDR2 FQNEAQ. V was pared by 1 base and J by 4 bases, with 10 bases between. The CDR3 sequence: CASSLVSLSTEAFF. The CDR3 region has the DNA TGTGCCAGCAGCTTAGTAAGTCTGAGCACTGAAGCTTTCTTT. The whole variable domain, remainder taken from reference TRBV7-8 and TRBJ1-1, is GAGVSQSPRYKVAKRGQDVALRCDPISGHVSLFWYQQALGQGPEFLTYFQNEAQLDKSGLPSDRFFAERPEGSVSTLKIQRTQQEDSAVYLCASSLVSLSTEAFFGQGTRLTVV.

The chain employs TRBV6-2 or TRBV6-3 and TRBJ1-2; the D gene is possibly TRBD1 (5 bases). CDR1 MNHEY and CDR2 SVGEGT come from the germline V gene. V was clipped by 0 bases and J by 8 bases, with 13 bases between them. This CDR3 has 14 residues. The CDR3 sequence is CASSYSLGARGYTF. In DNA, the CDR3 is TGTGCCAGCAGTTACTCGCTAGGGGCGAGAGGCTACACCTTC.